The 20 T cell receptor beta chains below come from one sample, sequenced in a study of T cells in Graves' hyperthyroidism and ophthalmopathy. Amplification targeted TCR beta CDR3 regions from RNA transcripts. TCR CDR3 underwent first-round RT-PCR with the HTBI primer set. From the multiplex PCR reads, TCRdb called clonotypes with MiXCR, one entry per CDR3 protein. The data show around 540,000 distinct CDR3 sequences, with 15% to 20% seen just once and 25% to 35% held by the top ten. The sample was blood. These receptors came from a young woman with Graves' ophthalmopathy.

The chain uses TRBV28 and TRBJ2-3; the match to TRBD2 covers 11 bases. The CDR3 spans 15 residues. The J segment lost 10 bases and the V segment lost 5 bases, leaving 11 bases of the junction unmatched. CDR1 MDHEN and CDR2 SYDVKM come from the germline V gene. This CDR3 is CASSDLRASGRSQYF. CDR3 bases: TGTGCCAGCAGTGACCTCCGGGCTAGCGGGAGGTCGCAGTATTTT.

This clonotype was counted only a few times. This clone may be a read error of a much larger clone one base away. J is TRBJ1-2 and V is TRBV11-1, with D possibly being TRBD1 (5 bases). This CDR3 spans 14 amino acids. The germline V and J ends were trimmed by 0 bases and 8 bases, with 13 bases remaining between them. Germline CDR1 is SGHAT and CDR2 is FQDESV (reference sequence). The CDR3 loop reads CASSLARARRGYTF. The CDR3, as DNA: TGTGCCAGCAGCTTAGCCAGGGCGAGAAGAGGCTACACCTTC.

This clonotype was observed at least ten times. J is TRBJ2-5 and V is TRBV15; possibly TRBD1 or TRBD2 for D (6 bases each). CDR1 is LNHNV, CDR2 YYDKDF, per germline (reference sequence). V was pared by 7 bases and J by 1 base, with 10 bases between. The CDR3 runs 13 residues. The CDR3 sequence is CATMRDIQETQYF. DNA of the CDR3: TGTGCCACCATGCGGGACATCCAAGAGACCCAGTACTTC.

In DNA, the CDR3 is TGTGCCAGCAGCCCTAGCGGAAAGCAAGAGACCCAGTACTTC. Residues: CASSPSGKQETQYF. The chain uses TRBV11-2 and TRBJ2-5, with 7 bases identical to TRBD2. CDR3 size: 14 residues. Trimming at V came to 5 bases and at J to 2 bases, leaving 5 bases not matched to a gene. Per germline, CDR1 SGHAT and CDR2 FQNNGV.

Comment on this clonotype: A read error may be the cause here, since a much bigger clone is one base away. This CDR3 is CASSVQREVNEQFF. As DNA, the CDR3 is TGTGCCAGCAGTGTACAGCGGGAGGTGAATGAGCAGTTCTTC. The chain uses TRBV2 and TRBJ2-1; 9 positions match TRBD2. The CDR3 has 14 residues. Germline CDR1 SNHLY, CDR2 FYNNEI. With 4 bases clipped from V and 7 bases from J, the junction kept 5 bases outside the gene matches. The full variable domain, rest sourced from reference TRBV2 and TRBJ2-1, is EPEVTQTPSHQVTQMGQEVILRCVPISNHLYFYWYRQILGQKVEFLVSFYNNEISEKSEIFDDQFSVERPDGSNFTLKIRSTKLEDSAMYFCASSVQREVNEQFFGPGTRLTVL.

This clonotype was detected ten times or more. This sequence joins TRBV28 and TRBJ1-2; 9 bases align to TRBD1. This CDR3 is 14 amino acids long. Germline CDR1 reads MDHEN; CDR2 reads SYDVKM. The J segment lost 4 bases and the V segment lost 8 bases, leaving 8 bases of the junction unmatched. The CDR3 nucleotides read TGTGCCAGCGGAAACAGGGGGCCTAGCTATGGCTACACCTTC. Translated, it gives CASGNRGPSYGYTF.

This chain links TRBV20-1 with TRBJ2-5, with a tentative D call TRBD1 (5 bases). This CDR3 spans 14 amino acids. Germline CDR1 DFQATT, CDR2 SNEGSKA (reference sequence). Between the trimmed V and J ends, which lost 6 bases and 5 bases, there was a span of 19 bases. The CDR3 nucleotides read TGCAGTGCCCCTCCTTGGGGTGCAGGGGAGACCCAGTACTTC. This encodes CSAPPWGAGETQYF.

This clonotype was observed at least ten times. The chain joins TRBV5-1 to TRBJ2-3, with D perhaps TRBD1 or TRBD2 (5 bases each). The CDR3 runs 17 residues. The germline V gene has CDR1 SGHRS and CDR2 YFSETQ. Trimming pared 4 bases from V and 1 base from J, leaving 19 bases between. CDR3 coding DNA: TGCGCCAGCAGCCCGACCGAGGGGATAGGGGGCACAGATACGCAGTATTTT. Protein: CASSPTEGIGGTDTQYF.

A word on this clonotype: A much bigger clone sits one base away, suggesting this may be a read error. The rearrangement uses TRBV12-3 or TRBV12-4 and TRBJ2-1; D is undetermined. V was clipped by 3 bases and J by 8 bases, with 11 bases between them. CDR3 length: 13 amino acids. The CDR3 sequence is CASSFGRKDEQFF. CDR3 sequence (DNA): TGTGCCAGCAGTTTTGGACGGAAGGATGAGCAGTTCTTC.

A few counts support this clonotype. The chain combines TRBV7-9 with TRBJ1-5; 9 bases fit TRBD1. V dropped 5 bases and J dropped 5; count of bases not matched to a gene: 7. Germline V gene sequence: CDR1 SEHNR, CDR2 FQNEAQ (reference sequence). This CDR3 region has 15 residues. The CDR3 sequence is CASSRQGVAYQPQHF. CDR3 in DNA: TGTGCCAGCAGCCGACAGGGGGTGGCATATCAGCCCCAGCATTTT.

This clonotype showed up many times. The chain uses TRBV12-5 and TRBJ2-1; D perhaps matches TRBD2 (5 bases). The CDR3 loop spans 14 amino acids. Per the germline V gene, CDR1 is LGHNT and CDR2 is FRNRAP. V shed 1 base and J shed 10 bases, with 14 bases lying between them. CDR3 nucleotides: TGTGCTAGTGGTTTGGATGCCGGGATAGGGGAGCAGTTCTTC. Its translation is CASGLDAGIGEQFF.

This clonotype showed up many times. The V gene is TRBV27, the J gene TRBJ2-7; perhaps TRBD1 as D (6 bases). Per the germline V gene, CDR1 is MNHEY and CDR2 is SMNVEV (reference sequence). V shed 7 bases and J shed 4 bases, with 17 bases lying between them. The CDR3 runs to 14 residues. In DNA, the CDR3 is TGTGCCAGCACCTCGCCGGACAGACTTTACGAGCAGTACTTC. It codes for CASTSPDRLYEQYF.

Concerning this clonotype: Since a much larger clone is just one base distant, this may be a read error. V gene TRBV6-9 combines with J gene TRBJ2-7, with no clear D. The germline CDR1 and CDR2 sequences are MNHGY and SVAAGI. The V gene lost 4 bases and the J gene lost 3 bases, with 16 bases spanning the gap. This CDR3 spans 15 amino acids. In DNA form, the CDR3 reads TGTGCCAGCAGTTGGGGTAAGCATGTCGGCTACGAGCAGTACTTC. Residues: CASSWGKHVGYEQYF.

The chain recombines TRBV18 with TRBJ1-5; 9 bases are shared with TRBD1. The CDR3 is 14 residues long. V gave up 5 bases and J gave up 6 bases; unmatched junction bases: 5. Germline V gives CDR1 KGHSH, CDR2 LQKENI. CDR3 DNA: TGTGCCAGCTCAGATCCGGGACAGGGTCAGCCCCAGCATTTT. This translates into CASSDPGQGQPQHF.

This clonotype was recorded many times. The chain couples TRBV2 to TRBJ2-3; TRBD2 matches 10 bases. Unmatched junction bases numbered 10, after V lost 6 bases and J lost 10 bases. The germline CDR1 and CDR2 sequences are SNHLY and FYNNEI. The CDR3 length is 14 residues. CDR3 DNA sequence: TGTGCCAGCAGCAAAGATAGCGGGAGGTATGCGCAGTATTTT. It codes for CASSKDSGRYAQYF.

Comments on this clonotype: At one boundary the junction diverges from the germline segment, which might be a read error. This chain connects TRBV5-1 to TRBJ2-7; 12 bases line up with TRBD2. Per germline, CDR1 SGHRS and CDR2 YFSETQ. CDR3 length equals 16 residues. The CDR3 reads CASSFPTSGSPYEQCF. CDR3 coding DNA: TGCGCCAGCAGCTTTCCGACTAGCGGGAGCCCCTACGAGCAGTGCTTC.

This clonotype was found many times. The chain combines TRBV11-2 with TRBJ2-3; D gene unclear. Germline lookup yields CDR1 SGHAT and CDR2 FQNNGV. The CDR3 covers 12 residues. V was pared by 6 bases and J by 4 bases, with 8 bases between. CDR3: CASSHTPDTQYF. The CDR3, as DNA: TGTGCCAGCAGTCATACCCCAGATACGCAGTATTTT.

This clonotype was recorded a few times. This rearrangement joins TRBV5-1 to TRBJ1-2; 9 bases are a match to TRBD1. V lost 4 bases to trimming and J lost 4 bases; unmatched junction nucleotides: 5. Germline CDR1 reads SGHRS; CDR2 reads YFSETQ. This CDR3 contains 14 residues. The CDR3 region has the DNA TGCGCCAGCAGCCCGGACAGGGGCAGCTATGGCTACACCTTC. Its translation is CASSPDRGSYGYTF.

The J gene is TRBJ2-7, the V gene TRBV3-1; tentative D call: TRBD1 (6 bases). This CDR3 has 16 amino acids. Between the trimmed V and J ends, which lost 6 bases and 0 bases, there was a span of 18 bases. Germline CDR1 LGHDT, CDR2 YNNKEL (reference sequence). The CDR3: CASRPNRDTYSYEQYF. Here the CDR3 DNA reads TGTGCCAGCAGGCCCAACCGGGACACTTACTCCTACGAGCAGTACTTC.

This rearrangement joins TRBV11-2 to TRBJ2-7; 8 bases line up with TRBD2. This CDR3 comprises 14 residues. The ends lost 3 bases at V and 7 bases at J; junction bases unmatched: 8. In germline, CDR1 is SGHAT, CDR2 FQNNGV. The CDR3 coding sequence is TGTGCCAGCAGCTTCGGGGGGGCCAGAGAGGAGCAGTACTTC. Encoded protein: CASSFGGAREEQYF.